The entry below gives a single TCR beta chain sequence along with its context. This clone was detected a few times. Its binding antigen is unknown. No per-base quality is available; no much larger clone lies one base away. This entry belongs to a study of cytomegalovirus exposure and HLA in healthy donors (dated by TCRdb to about 2017). With respect to the entire study: In an earlier analysis of approximately 640 of the donors, 276 Gb of sequence data and some 120 million unique TCR beta sequences from 180 million or so T cells were reported. The genetic ancestry cluster associated with self-reported Caucasian donors included over 65% of the roughly 360 genotyped donors. All discovery cohort repertoires had been generated using a single sequencing platform. The aim of the study was to test whether cataloging public T cell receptors could identify signatures of past pathogen exposure. Along with the roughly 670-subject first cohort, a separate validation cohort of roughly 110 different subjects was used. Approximately 330 gigabases of sequencing data and around 80 million unique TCR sequences made up an early release that covered approximately 650 HLA-typed donors. The later analysis used no new phenotypic data to find candidate immune exposures, relying instead on TCR beta sequences and their occurrence across donors. To predict cytomegalovirus infection status, the study brought together high-throughput TCR immunosequencing, statistical association of individual TCRs with disease status, and machine learning. Donor age, sex, ethnicity and CMV serostatus were collected together with the repertoire data. Using immunosequencing, the study profiled T cell repertoires from about 620 subjects and related those repertoires to cytomegalovirus serostatus. A later genetic analysis used genome-wide SNP genotypes for about three fifths of the roughly 700 donors, treating that subset as a discovery cohort. To study patterns of TCR occurrence, a later analysis re-analyzed previously published TCR beta repertoires from several hundred donors and added high-resolution HLA genotyping. An earlier analysis of 587 of the donors used high-throughput TCR beta sequencing to judge whether each TCR beta V gene segment behaved as functional or pseudogenic. Because of strong linkage in the cohort, roughly five DR-DQ haplotypes were treated as single units for association and clustering. Both class I and class II loci were covered by HLA typing, at four-digit resolution. Among 300 to 500 genotyped donors of the cohort, an average of approximately 240,000 unique TCR beta nucleotide sequences was sequenced per donor, of which about 19% were non-productive. Typing coverage differed by locus: A, B, C, DRB1 and DQB1 were typed in roughly 620-630 donors, DQA1 in about 500, DPA1 in over 600, and DPB1 in 450 to 480. Study-wide conclusions, independent of this receptor: A group of highly shared sequence variants was considered likely to be a technical artifact of the sequencing pipeline. Cytomegalovirus status was reported to be diagnosed by the classifier with high specificity and sensitivity in both the original and validation cohorts. In vitro tests confirmed that a few of the cytomegalovirus-associated TCR beta chains recognize cytomegalovirus antigens. Linkage disequilibrium might explain the correlated functional status among segregating V segments, but an unknown experimental factor could not be ruled out. In a later genetic analysis, fewer N-insertions in productive TCRs were reported among donors in an Asian-associated ancestry cluster than the roughly 700-donor mean. Because counts were too low, roughly 17 rarely observed V segments, including chromosome 9 orphons, were left out of the earlier analysis of 587 of the donors. Most CMV-associated TCR beta chains appeared to be HLA-restricted in a later analysis, and the HLA associations seemed to be driven largely by CMV exposure. This cohort had only TCR beta chains sequenced, and the lack of alpha or paired-chain data limited which features could be detected. In a later analysis, some 18,000 TCR beta sequences were associated with specific HLA alleles at a false discovery rate of 0.05. When HLA alleles, especially DR and DQ, strongly co-occurred, TCR associations were difficult to assign to individual alleles. Presence/absence analyses assumed roughly uniform sequencing depth across donors, an assumption that may not hold. A further reported finding was that TCR beta sequences accurately predicted the HLA-A and HLA-B alleles for most subjects in the first cohort. In a later analysis, HLA-associated TCR beta chains showed more clonal expansion and lower generation probabilities than non-associated chains that were equally common. In a later analysis, TCR association rates were found to vary across HLA loci, with the most associated TCRs seen for DRB1 alleles and the fewest for HLA-C alleles. The study listed 164 TCR beta chains as associated with cytomegalovirus. Most TCR sequences were observed very rarely across donors, whereas some public TCRs were present in many individuals. CMV serostatus was the only immune exposure information available for the cohort. Broadly in line with IMGT annotations, most TCR beta V segments showed up in productive rearrangements about 90% or about 30% of the time in an earlier analysis of approximately 640 of the donors. The authors suggested that the approach could potentially be extended to other disease states and immunological phenotypes. According to a later analysis, parvovirus B19, influenza, CMV and Epstein-Barr virus appeared linked to several top co-occurrence clusters. Some IMGT-functional V segments, including TRBV6-2 and TRBV6-3, could not be told apart with the 87-base-pair reads, so those segments were excluded. Because HLA typing was unavailable for some donors at each locus, only the typed subset was used in association tests. In a later genetic analysis, a missense DCLRE1C variant was associated with V-gene and J-gene trimming of TCR beta chains, and the association was replicated in an independent cohort.

The CDR3 spans 13 residues, from the cysteine through the phenylalanine. Only CDR3 DNA remains: 39 bases, in frame from the first base. CDR1 and CDR2 were assigned from the germline V gene (reference sequence) as SGHNT and YYREEE. Trimming costs V 0 bases and J 6 bases, and their ends lie 6 bases apart. Library creation used the immunoSEQ multiplex PCR assay. For the multiplex PCR, a mixture combining 60 forward primers for TCR Vbeta segments and 13 reverse primers for TCR Jbeta segments was used. A multiplex PCR assay on genomic DNA amplified the CDR3 region of rearranged TCR beta genes. On the Illumina HiSeq System, the amplified TCR beta libraries were sequenced as 87-base-pair reads. Under the source paper's analysis protocol: A later analysis tallied 75 million to 95 million unique TCR beta chains across the roughly 610 repertoires, and around 12 million of those chains were shared by two or more donors. A nearest-neighbor algorithm error-corrected the raw reads and collapsed the reads into unique sequences, merging closely related sequences to remove PCR and sequencing errors. To assign V, D and J gene segments, CDR3 sequences were aligned to IMGT reference sequences. Each retained sequence needed at least a six-nucleotide match to both a V gene segment and a J gene segment. A rearrangement counted as productive if the CDR3 had no stop codons and remained in frame with V and J, and every other rearrangement counted as non-productive. CDR3 was defined by IMGT convention, running from the second conserved V-encoded cysteine to the conserved J-encoded phenylalanine. The earlier analysis of fewer than 750 of the donors excluded sequences that lacked an unambiguous match to a single V gene segment. An earlier analysis of almost 600 of the donors classified V segments as functional when productive rearrangements were above 56.7% and as segregating when the standard deviation between donors was above 5%. To diagnose cytomegalovirus status from the catalog of TCR beta chain sequences, a statistical classification framework was built. In a later analysis, TCR nucleotide sequences were compared against IMGT/GENE-DB human TR gene sequences so that V and J genes could be assigned. In a later analysis, CDR3 sequences and most-parsimonious VDJ recombination scenarios were assigned using the TCRdist pipeline. In a later analysis, each TCR beta chain was defined by its CDR3 amino acid sequence together with its V-gene family, and reads lacking a unique V-gene family were excluded. To address suspected cross-contamination and a sequencing artifact, a later analysis removed under 600 highly shared, low-generation-probability nucleotide sequences. A later analysis calculated a clonal expansion index for each public chain from normalized within-repertoire ranks of inferred template counts. In a later analysis, generation probabilities were computed using a VDJ recombination model fitted to out-of-frame rearrangements, and the results were checked against IGoR. Hypergeometric tests were used in a later analysis to score TCR-TCR, TCR-HLA and TCR-CMV co-occurrence, with a repertoire-size bias correction applied to the TCR pairs. False discovery rates were estimated in a later analysis by permuting HLA or CMV assignments 20 times. In a later analysis, co-occurring TCRs were grouped using DBSCAN, and TCRdist sequence similarity was added for clustering within HLA-allele-positive subsets. Co-occurrence clustering excluded repertoires with fewer than 30,000 or more than 120,000 public chains, plus five with anomalous nucleotide sharing. TCRdb took this table from immuneACCESS and kept in-frame rearrangements with V and J called. Such tables lack part of the clones; where checked against another copy, unresolved V genes explain under half of the gap, and the rest is unexplained. D and trimming were read from the DNA, whereas the V and J calls and clone size are those reported in that table. For this sample there are 130,000 or so clones; less than 10% appear just once. Around 6% of the sample is held by the ten biggest clonotypes.

In total, approximately 690 healthy bone marrow donors made up the cohort. At the time of sampling, all cohort members were nominally healthy, though unrecorded immune exposures were likely present. The donor was CMV seropositive and belonged to the group of over 250 seropositive cohort members. A peripheral blood sample was collected from each donor, and TCR beta sequencing was performed on peripheral blood mononuclear cells. The Qiagen DNeasy Blood Extraction Kit was used to extract genomic DNA from the blood cell samples. The chain joins TRBV5-4 to TRBJ2-2, with no confidently assigned D gene. The TCR was taken from a woman aged 40 to 50 in good health and CMV-seropositive. Sequenced input: PBMCs. The CDR3 region: CASSLAFPGELFF. The DNA is as follows: TGTGCCAGCAGCTTGGCCTTCCCCGGGGAGCTGTTTTTT. Joined to the reference TRBV5-4 and TRBJ2-2 proteins, this CDR3 gives the full variable domain: ETGVTQSPTHLIKTRGQQVTLRCSSQSGHNTVSWYQQALGQGPQFIFQYYREEENGRGNFPPRFSGLQFPNYSSELNVNALELDDSALYLCASSLAFPGELFFGEGSRLTVL.